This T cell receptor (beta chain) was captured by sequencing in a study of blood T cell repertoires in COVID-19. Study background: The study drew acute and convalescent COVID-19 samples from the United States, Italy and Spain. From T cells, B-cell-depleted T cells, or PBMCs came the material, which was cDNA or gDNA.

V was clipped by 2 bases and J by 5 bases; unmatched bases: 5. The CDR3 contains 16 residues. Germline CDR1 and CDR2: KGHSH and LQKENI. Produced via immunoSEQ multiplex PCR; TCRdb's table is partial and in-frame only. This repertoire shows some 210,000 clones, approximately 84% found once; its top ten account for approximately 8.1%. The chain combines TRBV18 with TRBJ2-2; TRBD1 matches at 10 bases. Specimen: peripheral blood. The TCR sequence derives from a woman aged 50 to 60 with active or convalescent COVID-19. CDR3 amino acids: CASSPSRTGGTGELFF. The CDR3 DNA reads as TGTGCCAGCTCACCATCCCGGACAGGGGGTACCGGGGAGCTGTTTTTT.